These T cell receptor beta chains were read from a single sample in a study of OX40 agonist ivuxolimab in advanced cancers. Here immunoSEQ multiplex PCR was the method, and the copy in TCRdb shows in-frame clones only, minus some. The data contain about 47,000 clones, about nine tenths of them singletons. Sequences were derived from CD4+ or CD8+ T cells sorted from blood, sampled in a trial of the OX40 agonist ivuxolimab. These TCRs come from an adult with an advanced solid tumor such as melanoma, head and neck, liver or kidney cancer. The CDR3 runs from the conserved cysteine through the conserved F or W. A D gene is named only where the DNA matches it firmly. Rows give clone size only sometimes, using once, few, many, or a class for an expanded clone.

TRBV2	NA	TRBJ1-2	NA	TGTGCCAGCAGCGTGACCCAAGGAGAGAGTGGCTACACCTTC	CASSVTQGESGYTF
TRBV2	NA	TRBJ1-1	NA	TGTGCCAGCAGCAAACTACAGGGGAACACTGAAGCTTTCTTT	CASSKLQGNTEAFF
TRBV27	NA	TRBJ2-2	NA	TGTGCCAGCAGTTTAGAACGGGGATACACCGGGGAGCTGTTTTTT	CASSLERGYTGELFF
TRBV5-1	NA	TRBJ2-3	TRBD1	TGCGCCAGCAGCTTGGCCGGACAGGGGTCAGATACGCAGTATTTT	CASSLAGQGSDTQYF
TRBV9	NA	TRBJ2-5	TRBD2	TGTGCCAGCAGCGAGAGCATTACCGGGAGGGCCGGGGAGACCCAGTACTTC	CASSESITGRAGETQYF
TRBV2	NA	TRBJ1-2	NA	TGTGCCAGCACCCGGAGTGCGACTGGGGAAGGCTACACCTTC	CASTRSATGEGYTF
TRBV6-6	NA	TRBJ2-2	NA	TGTGCCAGCAGTTACTTCGACGGGGAGCTGTTTTTT	CASSYFDGELFF
TRBV28	NA	TRBJ1-5	NA	TGTGCCAGCATTCCGGGGGACAGCAATCAGCCCCAGCATTTT	CASIPGDSNQPQHF
TRBV7-9	NA	TRBJ1-2	NA	TGTGCCAGCAGCTTAGGGTGGGAGTTTGGCTACACCTTC	CASSLGWEFGYTF
TRBV28	NA	TRBJ2-7	NA	NA	CASSFGPGSVRVDEQYF
TRBV10-1	NA	TRBJ1-3	NA	TGCGCCAGCAGTGAACCCGGGTCCACCATATATTTT	CASSEPGSTIYF
TRBV19	NA	TRBJ1-4	NA	TGTGCCAGTAGTATACGGGAACAGAATGAAAAACTGTTTTTT	CASSIREQNEKLFF
TRBV11-2	NA	TRBJ2-7	TRBD1	TGTGCCAGCAGACGAACAGGGGTCTACGAGCAGTACTTC	CASRRTGVYEQYF
TRBV9	NA	TRBJ2-1	TRBD2	TGTGCCAGCAGCGCCCGCTTGGGGGAGGGCCCCATTGAGCAGTTCTTC	CASSARLGEGPIEQFF
TRBV12-5	few	TRBJ2-3	NA	TGTGCTAGTGCCCCGCACCCCTCGGGAAAAGAGGGAGGTACGCAGTATTTT	CASAPHPSGKEGGTQYF
TRBV29-1	NA	TRBJ2-7	NA	TGCAGCGGTAGAGACCGTAGTCCTCAGGACGAGCAGTACTTC	CSGRDRSPQDEQYF
TRBV5-1	NA	TRBJ2-5	TRBD1	TGCGCCAGCAGCGGGGGGACAGGGGGCTACCAAGAGACCCAGTACTTC	CASSGGTGGYQETQYF